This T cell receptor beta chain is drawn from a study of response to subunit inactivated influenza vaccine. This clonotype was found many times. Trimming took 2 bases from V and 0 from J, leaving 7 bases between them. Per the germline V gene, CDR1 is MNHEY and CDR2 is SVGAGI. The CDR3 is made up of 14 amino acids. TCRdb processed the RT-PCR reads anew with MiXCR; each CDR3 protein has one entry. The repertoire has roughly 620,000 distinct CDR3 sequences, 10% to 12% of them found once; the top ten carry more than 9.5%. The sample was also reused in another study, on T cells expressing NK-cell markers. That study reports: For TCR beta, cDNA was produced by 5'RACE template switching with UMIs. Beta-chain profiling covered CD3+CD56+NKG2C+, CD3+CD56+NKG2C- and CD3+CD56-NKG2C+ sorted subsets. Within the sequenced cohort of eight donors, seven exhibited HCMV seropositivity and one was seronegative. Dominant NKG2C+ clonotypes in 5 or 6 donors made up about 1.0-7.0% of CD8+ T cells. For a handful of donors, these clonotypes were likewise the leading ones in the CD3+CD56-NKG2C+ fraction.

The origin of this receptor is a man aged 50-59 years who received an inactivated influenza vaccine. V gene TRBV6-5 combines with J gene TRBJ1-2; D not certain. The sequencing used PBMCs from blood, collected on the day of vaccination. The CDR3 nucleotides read TGTGCCAGCAGTTACAGGGCCCCTAACTATGGCTACACCTTC. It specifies CASSYRAPNYGYTF.